Listed below are T cell receptor beta chains from one sample, sequenced in a study of identical twins. TCRdb re-analysed the 5' RACE reads in MiXCR, keeping a single row per CDR3 protein. The profile shows 300,000 or so distinct CDR3 sequences, more than 8% of them singletons. The sample was also linked to a second study, of yellow fever vaccine responses in identical twins.

Material for sequencing was CD8+ T cells sorted from blood. The receptors come from a woman in her late teens or twenties in good health. CDR3s include the opening cysteine and the closing phenylalanine or tryptophan. Each record gives: V gene, D gene, J gene, CDR3 length, clone size, CDR3 DNA, CDR3 protein. A D gene is named only where the DNA matches it firmly. Size is omitted from some rows. Given values are once, few, many or a class for expanded clones.

v_call: TRBV9
d_call: .
j_call: TRBJ2-7
cdr3_length: 14
clone_size: .
cdr3_nt: TGTGCCAGCAGCGCCACAGGCGACTCCTACGAGCAGTACTTC
cdr3_aa: CASSATGDSYEQYF

v_call: TRBV11-3
d_call: .
j_call: TRBJ2-2
cdr3_length: 12
clone_size: .
cdr3_nt: TGTGCCAGCAGTACAACTACCGGGGAGCTGTTTTTT
cdr3_aa: CASSTTTGELFF

v_call: TRBV20-1
d_call: TRBD2
j_call: TRBJ2-3
cdr3_length: 17
clone_size: few
cdr3_nt: TGCAGTGCTAGAGATCGGGCGGGGGGAATGTTCACAGATACGCAGTATTTT
cdr3_aa: CSARDRAGGMFTDTQYF

v_call: TRBV12-3/TRBV12-4
d_call: TRBD1
j_call: TRBJ2-1
cdr3_length: 14
clone_size: few
cdr3_nt: TGTGCCAGCAGTTTAGTACAGGGGTTCAATGAGCAGTTCTTC
cdr3_aa: CASSLVQGFNEQFF

v_call: TRBV27
d_call: .
j_call: TRBJ2-3
cdr3_length: 16
clone_size: .
cdr3_nt: TGTGCCAGCAGTTTAGTACGGGGACCTTCCCCAGATACGCAGTATTTT
cdr3_aa: CASSLVRGPSPDTQYF

v_call: TRBV4-2
d_call: TRBD2
j_call: TRBJ2-2
cdr3_length: 17
clone_size: .
cdr3_nt: TGTGCCAGCAGCCTGACGGGACTAGCGGGAGTCCCCGGGGAGCTGTTTTTT
cdr3_aa: CASSLTGLAGVPGELFF

v_call: TRBV7-2
d_call: .
j_call: TRBJ2-7
cdr3_length: 17
clone_size: few
cdr3_nt: TGTGCCAGCAGCACCAAAGGTCGGTCCGTAAGCTCCTACGAGCAGTACTTC
cdr3_aa: CASSTKGRSVSSYEQYF

v_call: TRBV30
d_call: TRBD1
j_call: TRBJ2-7
cdr3_length: 12
clone_size: .
cdr3_nt: TGTGCCTGGATTACCAACAGGGGCGAGCAGTACTTC
cdr3_aa: CAWITNRGEQYF

v_call: TRBV5-5
d_call: .
j_call: TRBJ2-7
cdr3_length: 15
clone_size: .
cdr3_nt: TGTGCCAGCAGCTTGAACTGGGACGGAGACTACGAGCAGTACTTC
cdr3_aa: CASSLNWDGDYEQYF

v_call: TRBV7-9
d_call: .
j_call: TRBJ2-1
cdr3_length: 16
clone_size: few
cdr3_nt: TGTGCCAGCAGCTCATTGGACAAGTTCTCCTACAATGAGCAGTTCTTC
cdr3_aa: CASSSLDKFSYNEQFF

v_call: TRBV5-1
d_call: .
j_call: TRBJ2-1
cdr3_length: 14
clone_size: many
cdr3_nt: TGCGCCAGCAAACAGGACGGGCCGAACAATGAGCAGTTCTTC
cdr3_aa: CASKQDGPNNEQFF

v_call: TRBV2
d_call: .
j_call: TRBJ2-3
cdr3_length: 12
clone_size: many
cdr3_nt: TGTGCCAGCAACCGGGGGGCGGATACGCAGTATTTT
cdr3_aa: CASNRGADTQYF

v_call: TRBV18
d_call: TRBD1
j_call: TRBJ2-7
cdr3_length: 17
clone_size: .
cdr3_nt: TGTGCCAGCTCACCTGTACTTCCGGGACAGGACCCCTACGAGCAGTACTTC
cdr3_aa: CASSPVLPGQDPYEQYF

v_call: TRBV9
d_call: TRBD1
j_call: TRBJ2-1
cdr3_length: 15
clone_size: many
cdr3_nt: TGTGCCAGCAGCGTAGATGGACAGGGGGCCAATGAGCAGTTCTTC
cdr3_aa: CASSVDGQGANEQFF

v_call: TRBV28
d_call: .
j_call: TRBJ2-4
cdr3_length: 16
clone_size: many
cdr3_nt: TGTGCCAGCAGTTTGTCAGGGGATCTAGCCAAAAACATTCAGTACTTC
cdr3_aa: CASSLSGDLAKNIQYF

v_call: TRBV5-6
d_call: .
j_call: TRBJ2-7
cdr3_length: 14
clone_size: few
cdr3_nt: TGTGCCAGCAGCTTGGATAGAGATACCTACGAGCAGTACTTC
cdr3_aa: CASSLDRDTYEQYF

v_call: TRBV7-8
d_call: TRBD1
j_call: TRBJ1-5
cdr3_length: 17
clone_size: .
cdr3_nt: TGTGCCAGCAGCCCCCACCGGACAGGGCTGCGCAATCAGCCCCAGCATTTT
cdr3_aa: CASSPHRTGLRNQPQHF

v_call: TRBV12-3/TRBV12-4
d_call: .
j_call: TRBJ2-2
cdr3_length: 12
clone_size: .
cdr3_nt: TGTGCCAGCAGTTTAGAGGCTTCGGAGCTGTTTTTT
cdr3_aa: CASSLEASELFF

v_call: TRBV7-9
d_call: TRBD1
j_call: TRBJ2-7
cdr3_length: 15
clone_size: .
cdr3_nt: TGTGCCAGCAGCTTAAGGCGACAGGGGGGGGACGAGCAGTACTTC
cdr3_aa: CASSLRRQGGDEQYF

v_call: TRBV4-3
d_call: .
j_call: TRBJ2-1
cdr3_length: 11
clone_size: many
cdr3_nt: TGCGCCAGCAGCCAAGTTCATGAGCAGTTCTTC
cdr3_aa: CASSQVHEQFF

v_call: TRBV11-2
d_call: TRBD2
j_call: TRBJ2-2
cdr3_length: 20
clone_size: few
cdr3_nt: TGTGCCAGCAGCTCAAACGTGGACGTAGCGGGAGGTTATGACACCGGGGAGCTGTTTTTT
cdr3_aa: CASSSNVDVAGGYDTGELFF

v_call: TRBV29-1
d_call: TRBD2
j_call: TRBJ2-1
cdr3_length: 15
clone_size: .
cdr3_nt: TGCAGCGCTCCAAGCGGGAGCCCCTCCTACAATGAGCAGTTCTTC
cdr3_aa: CSAPSGSPSYNEQFF

v_call: TRBV7-2
d_call: .
j_call: TRBJ2-7
cdr3_length: 14
clone_size: few
cdr3_nt: TGTGCCAGCAGCTGGCAGGACAGAGGCTACGAGCAGTACTTC
cdr3_aa: CASSWQDRGYEQYF

v_call: TRBV4-3
d_call: .
j_call: TRBJ2-1
cdr3_length: 13
clone_size: .
cdr3_nt: TGCGCCAGCAGCCAAGGAGGAAGGGATGAGCAGTTCTTC
cdr3_aa: CASSQGGRDEQFF

v_call: TRBV6-1
d_call: TRBD2
j_call: TRBJ2-7
cdr3_length: 13
clone_size: .
cdr3_nt: TGTGCCAGCAGACTAGCGGGAGTATACGAGCAGTACTTC
cdr3_aa: CASRLAGVYEQYF

v_call: TRBV6-9
d_call: .
j_call: TRBJ1-5
cdr3_length: 14
clone_size: many
cdr3_nt: TGTGCCAGCATTTTTCCGGGCCTCAATCAGCCCCAGCATTTT
cdr3_aa: CASIFPGLNQPQHF

v_call: TRBV7-2
d_call: .
j_call: TRBJ1-2
cdr3_length: 14
clone_size: .
cdr3_nt: TGTGCCAGCAGCTTTAGCGGGGTGGTCTATGGCTACACCTTC
cdr3_aa: CASSFSGVVYGYTF

v_call: TRBV9
d_call: .
j_call: TRBJ2-7
cdr3_length: 14
clone_size: .
cdr3_nt: TGTGCCAGCAGCGTAGAGGGGTCGGACTACGAGCAGTACTTC
cdr3_aa: CASSVEGSDYEQYF

v_call: TRBV9
d_call: .
j_call: TRBJ2-3
cdr3_length: 10
clone_size: few
cdr3_nt: TGTGCCAGCGCCCCGAATACGCAGTATTTT
cdr3_aa: CASAPNTQYF

v_call: TRBV11-2
d_call: TRBD2
j_call: TRBJ2-3
cdr3_length: 17
clone_size: .
cdr3_nt: TGTGCCAGCAGCTTAGGGCAGCTAGCGGGGGGCACAGATACGCAGTATTTT
cdr3_aa: CASSLGQLAGGTDTQYF

v_call: TRBV25-1
d_call: .
j_call: TRBJ2-1
cdr3_length: 14
clone_size: few
cdr3_nt: TGTGCCAGCAGTCGTAGTAGCTCCTACAATGAGCAGTTCTTC
cdr3_aa: CASSRSSSYNEQFF

v_call: TRBV6-1
d_call: .
j_call: TRBJ2-7
cdr3_length: 15
clone_size: few
cdr3_nt: TGTGCCAGCAGTCCCTGGGACGGAAGCTCCTACGAGCAGTACTTC
cdr3_aa: CASSPWDGSSYEQYF

v_call: TRBV11-2
d_call: .
j_call: TRBJ2-2
cdr3_length: 17
clone_size: .
cdr3_nt: TGTGCCAGCAGCTCCCAGAGGGGGGGGCCTTATACCGGGGAGCTGTTTTTT
cdr3_aa: CASSSQRGGPYTGELFF

v_call: TRBV6-1
d_call: .
j_call: TRBJ2-1
cdr3_length: 14
clone_size: .
cdr3_nt: TGTGCCAGCTCCGTGGGTAGCAGTGATACTGAGCAGTTCTTC
cdr3_aa: CASSVGSSDTEQFF

v_call: TRBV6-2/TRBV6-3
d_call: .
j_call: TRBJ2-1
cdr3_length: 9
clone_size: .
cdr3_nt: TGTGCCAGCCCCCAGGGACTGTTCTTC
cdr3_aa: CASPQGLFF

v_call: TRBV29-1
d_call: TRBD1
j_call: TRBJ2-7
cdr3_length: 13
clone_size: many
cdr3_nt: TGCAGCGCTACACCGGGACAGGGTTACGAGCAGTACTTC
cdr3_aa: CSATPGQGYEQYF

v_call: TRBV29-1
d_call: .
j_call: TRBJ1-1
cdr3_length: 13
clone_size: many
cdr3_nt: TGCAGCGTTGGGGACGGTATGAACACTGAAGCTTTCTTT
cdr3_aa: CSVGDGMNTEAFF

v_call: TRBV28
d_call: TRBD2
j_call: TRBJ2-3
cdr3_length: 15
clone_size: .
cdr3_nt: TGTGCCAGCAGTTTTGGGCTAGCGGCATCAGATACGCAGTATTTT
cdr3_aa: CASSFGLAASDTQYF

v_call: TRBV7-9
d_call: .
j_call: TRBJ2-7
cdr3_length: 15
clone_size: .
cdr3_nt: TGTGCCAGCAGCTTAGAGGGGCGGCAGCTCTACGAGCAGTACTTC
cdr3_aa: CASSLEGRQLYEQYF

v_call: TRBV15
d_call: .
j_call: TRBJ2-1
cdr3_length: 11
clone_size: .
cdr3_nt: TGTGCCACCAGGGCTTTCAATGAGCAGTTCTTC
cdr3_aa: CATRAFNEQFF

v_call: TRBV29-1
d_call: TRBD2
j_call: TRBJ2-1
cdr3_length: 16
clone_size: many
cdr3_nt: TGCAGCGTTGAAGATCAAACTAGCGGGATAGCATCTGAGCAGTTCTTC
cdr3_aa: CSVEDQTSGIASEQFF